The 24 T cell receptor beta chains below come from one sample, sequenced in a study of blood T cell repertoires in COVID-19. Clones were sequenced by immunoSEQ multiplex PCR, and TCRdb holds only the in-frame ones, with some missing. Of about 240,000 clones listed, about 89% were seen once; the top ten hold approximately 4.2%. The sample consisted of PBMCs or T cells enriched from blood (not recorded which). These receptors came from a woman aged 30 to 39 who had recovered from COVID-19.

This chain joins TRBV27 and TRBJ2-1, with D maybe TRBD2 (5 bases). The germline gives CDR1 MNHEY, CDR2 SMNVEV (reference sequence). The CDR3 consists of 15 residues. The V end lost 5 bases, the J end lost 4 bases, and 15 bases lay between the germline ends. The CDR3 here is CASSLSSSNYNEQFF. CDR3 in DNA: TGTGCCAGCAGTCTCTCTAGCAGTAATTACAATGAGCAGTTCTTC.

The CDR3 DNA reads TGTGCCAGCAGCCGCATGCGACAGATGAACACTGAAGCTTTCTTT. Protein sequence: CASSRMRQMNTEAFF. The chain couples TRBV7-2 to TRBJ1-1; weak D call: TRBD1 (5 bases). The CDR3 sequence is 15 residues long. Looked up from germline, CDR1 is SGHTA and CDR2 is FQGNSA. With 5 bases removed from V and 0 bases from J, the gap between germline ends came to 13 bases.

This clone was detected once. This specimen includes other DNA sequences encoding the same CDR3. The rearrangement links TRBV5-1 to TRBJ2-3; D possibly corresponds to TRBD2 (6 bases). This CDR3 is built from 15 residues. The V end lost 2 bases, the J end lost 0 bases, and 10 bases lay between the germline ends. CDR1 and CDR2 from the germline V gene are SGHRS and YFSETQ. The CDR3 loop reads CASSFAGRSTDTQYF. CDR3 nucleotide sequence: TGCGCCAGCAGCTTTGCGGGACGGAGCACAGATACGCAGTATTTT.

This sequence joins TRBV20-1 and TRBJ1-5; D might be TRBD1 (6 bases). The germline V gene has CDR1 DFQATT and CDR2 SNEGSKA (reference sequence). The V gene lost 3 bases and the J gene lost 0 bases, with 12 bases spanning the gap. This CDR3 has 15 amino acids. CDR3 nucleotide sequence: TGCAGTGCTAGTTGGACAGCGTATAGCAATCAGCCCCAGCATTTT. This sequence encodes CSASWTAYSNQPQHF.

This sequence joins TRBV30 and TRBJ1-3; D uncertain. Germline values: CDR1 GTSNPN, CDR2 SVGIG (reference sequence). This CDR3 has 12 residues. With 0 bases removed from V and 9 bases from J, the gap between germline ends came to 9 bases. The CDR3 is CAWSVRVATIYF. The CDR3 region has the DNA TGTGCCTGGAGTGTACGAGTAGCCACCATATATTTT.

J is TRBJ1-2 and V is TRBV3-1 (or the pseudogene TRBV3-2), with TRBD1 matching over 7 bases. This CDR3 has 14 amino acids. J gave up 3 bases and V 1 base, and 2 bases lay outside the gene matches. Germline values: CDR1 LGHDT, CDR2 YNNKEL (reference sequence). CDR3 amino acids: CASSQGTGHYGYTF. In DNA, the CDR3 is TGTGCCAGCAGCCAAGGGACAGGTCACTATGGCTACACCTTC.

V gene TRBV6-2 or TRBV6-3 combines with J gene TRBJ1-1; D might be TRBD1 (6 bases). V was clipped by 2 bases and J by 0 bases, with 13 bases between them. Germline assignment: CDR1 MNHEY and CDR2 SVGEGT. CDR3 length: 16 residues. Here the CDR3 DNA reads TGTGCCAGCAGTTACCCAGTCCAGGGGTTGAACACTGAAGCTTTCTTT. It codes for CASSYPVQGLNTEAFF.

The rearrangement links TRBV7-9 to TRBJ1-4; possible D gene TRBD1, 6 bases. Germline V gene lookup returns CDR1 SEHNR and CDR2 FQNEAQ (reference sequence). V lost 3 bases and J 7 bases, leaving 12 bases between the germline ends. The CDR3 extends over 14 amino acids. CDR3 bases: TGTGCCAGCAGCTTGAGGACAGTGAGTGAAAAACTGTTTTTT. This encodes CASSLRTVSEKLFF.

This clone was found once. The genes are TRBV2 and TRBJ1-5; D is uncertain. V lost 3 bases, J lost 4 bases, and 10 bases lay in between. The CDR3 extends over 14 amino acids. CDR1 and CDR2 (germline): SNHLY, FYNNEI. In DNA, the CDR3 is TGTGCCAGCAGTGAGAGGGAAATAAATCAGCCCCAGCATTTT. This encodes CASSEREINQPQHF.

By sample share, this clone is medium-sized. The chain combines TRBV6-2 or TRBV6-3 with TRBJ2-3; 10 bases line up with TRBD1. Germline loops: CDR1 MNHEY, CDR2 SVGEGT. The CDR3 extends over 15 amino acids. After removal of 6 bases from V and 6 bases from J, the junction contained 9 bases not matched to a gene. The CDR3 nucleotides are TGTGCCAGCAGCCCCGGGACAGGGGACGTTGATACGCAGTATTTT. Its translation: CASSPGTGDVDTQYF.

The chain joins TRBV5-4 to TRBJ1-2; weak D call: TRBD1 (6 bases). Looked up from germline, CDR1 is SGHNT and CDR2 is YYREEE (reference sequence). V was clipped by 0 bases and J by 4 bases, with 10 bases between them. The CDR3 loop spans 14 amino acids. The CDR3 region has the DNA TGTGCCAGCAGCTTGGATCGGGGGGCCTATGGCTACACCTTC. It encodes CASSLDRGAYGYTF.

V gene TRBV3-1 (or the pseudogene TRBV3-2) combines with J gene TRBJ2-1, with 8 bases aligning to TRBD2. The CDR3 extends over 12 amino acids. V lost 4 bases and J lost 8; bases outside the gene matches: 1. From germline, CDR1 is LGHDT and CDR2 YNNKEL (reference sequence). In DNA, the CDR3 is TGTGCCAGCAGCCTGACTAGCGATGAGCAGTTCTTC. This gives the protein CASSLTSDEQFF.

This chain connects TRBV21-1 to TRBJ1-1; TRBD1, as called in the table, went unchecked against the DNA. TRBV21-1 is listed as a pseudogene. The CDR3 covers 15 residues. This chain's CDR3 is CASSKGDSMNTEAFF. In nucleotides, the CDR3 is TGTGCCAGCAGCAAAGGGGACAGCATGAACACTGAAGCTTTCTTT.

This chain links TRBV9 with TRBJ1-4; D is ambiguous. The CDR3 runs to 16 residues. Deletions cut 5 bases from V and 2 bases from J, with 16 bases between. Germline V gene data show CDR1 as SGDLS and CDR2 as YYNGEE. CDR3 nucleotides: TGTGCCAGCAGTCCAGGTCCGGGGAATACTAATGAAAAACTGTTTTTT. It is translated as CASSPGPGNTNEKLFF.

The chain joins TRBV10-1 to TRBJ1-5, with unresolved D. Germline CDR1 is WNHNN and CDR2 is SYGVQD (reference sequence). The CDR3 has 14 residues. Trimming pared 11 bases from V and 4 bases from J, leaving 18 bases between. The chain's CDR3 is CARDRAGRNQPQHF. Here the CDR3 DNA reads TGCGCCCGGGATCGGGCCGGTCGTAATCAGCCCCAGCATTTT.

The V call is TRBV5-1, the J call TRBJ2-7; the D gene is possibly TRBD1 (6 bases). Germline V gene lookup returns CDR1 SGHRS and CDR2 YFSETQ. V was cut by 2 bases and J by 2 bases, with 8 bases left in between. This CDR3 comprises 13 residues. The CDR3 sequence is CASSLSGAYEQYF. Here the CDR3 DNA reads TGCGCCAGCAGCTTATCAGGGGCCTACGAGCAGTACTTC.

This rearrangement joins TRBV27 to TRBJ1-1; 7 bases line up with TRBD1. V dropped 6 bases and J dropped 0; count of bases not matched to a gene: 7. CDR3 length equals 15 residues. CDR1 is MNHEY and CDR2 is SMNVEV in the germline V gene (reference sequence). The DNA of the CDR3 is TGTGCCAGCAGCCCCGACAGGGTAATGAACACTGAAGCTTTCTTT. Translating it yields CASSPDRVMNTEAFF.

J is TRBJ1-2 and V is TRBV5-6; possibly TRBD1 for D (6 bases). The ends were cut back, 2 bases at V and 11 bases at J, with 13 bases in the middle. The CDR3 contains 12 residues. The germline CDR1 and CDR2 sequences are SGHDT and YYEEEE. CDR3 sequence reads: CASSFGTGRYTF. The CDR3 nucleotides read TGTGCCAGCAGCTTCGGTACAGGGCGTTACACCTTC.

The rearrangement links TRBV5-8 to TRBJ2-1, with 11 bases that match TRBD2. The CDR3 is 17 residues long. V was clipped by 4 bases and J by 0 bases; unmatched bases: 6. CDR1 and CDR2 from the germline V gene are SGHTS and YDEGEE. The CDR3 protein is CASSPGTSGSSYNEQFF. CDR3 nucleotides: TGTGCCAGCAGCCCAGGGACTAGCGGTAGCTCCTACAATGAGCAGTTCTTC.

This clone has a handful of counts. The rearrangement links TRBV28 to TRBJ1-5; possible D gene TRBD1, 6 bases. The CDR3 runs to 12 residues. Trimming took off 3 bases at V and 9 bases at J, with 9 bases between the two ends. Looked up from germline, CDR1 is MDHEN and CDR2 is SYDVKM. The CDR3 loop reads CASSLPGVPQHF. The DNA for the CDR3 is TGTGCCAGCAGTTTGCCAGGGGTGCCCCAGCATTTT.

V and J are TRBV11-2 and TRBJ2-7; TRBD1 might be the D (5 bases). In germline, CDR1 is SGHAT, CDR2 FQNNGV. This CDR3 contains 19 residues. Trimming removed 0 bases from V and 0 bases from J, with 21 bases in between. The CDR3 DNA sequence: TGTGCCAGCAGCTTAGATTCTTCCAGGGCTCCCTTTAGCTCCTACGAGCAGTACTTC. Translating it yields CASSLDSSRAPFSSYEQYF.

CDR3 bases: TGCAGTGCTTATAACAGGGGTGAAGCTTTCTTT. Protein: CSAYNRGEAFF. This chain links TRBV20-1 with TRBJ1-1; the match to TRBD1 covers 7 bases. Germline CDR1 is DFQATT and CDR2 is SNEGSKA (reference sequence). There are 11 residues in the CDR3. J gave up 7 bases and V 5 bases, and 4 bases lay outside the gene matches.

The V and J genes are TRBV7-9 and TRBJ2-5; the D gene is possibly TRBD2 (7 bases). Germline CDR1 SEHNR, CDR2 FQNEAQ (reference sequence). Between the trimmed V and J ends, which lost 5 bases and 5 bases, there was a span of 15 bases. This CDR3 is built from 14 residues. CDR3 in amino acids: CASSPPGGRETQYF. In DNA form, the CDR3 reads TGTGCCAGCAGCCCCCCCGGGGGGCGCGAGACCCAGTACTTC. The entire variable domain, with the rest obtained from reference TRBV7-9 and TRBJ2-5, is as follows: DTGVSQNPRHKITKRGQNVTFRCDPISEHNRLYWYRQTLGQGPEFLTYFQNEAQLEKSRLLSDRFSAERPKGSFSTLEIQRTEQGDSAMYLCASSPPGGRETQYFGPGTRLLVL.

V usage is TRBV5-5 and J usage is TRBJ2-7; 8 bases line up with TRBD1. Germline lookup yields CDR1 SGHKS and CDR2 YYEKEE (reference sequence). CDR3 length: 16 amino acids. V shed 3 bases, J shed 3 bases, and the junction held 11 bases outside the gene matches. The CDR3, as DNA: TGTGCCAGCAGCTACCCTGGAGCAGGGGGCGTCTACGAGCAGTACTTC. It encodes CASSYPGAGGVYEQYF.